This entry describes one T cell receptor (beta chain). This clone showed up just once. Its antigen remains undetermined. Base qualities are not provided; no much larger clone lies one nucleotide away. The cohort comprised around 690 healthy bone marrow donors. Cohort members were all nominally healthy when sampled, although unrecorded immune exposures were likely present. The donor was CMV seronegative and belonged to the group of 352 seronegative cohort members. A peripheral blood sample was provided by each donor, and peripheral blood mononuclear cells were used for TCR beta sequencing. Genomic DNA extraction from the blood cell samples was performed with the Qiagen DNeasy Blood Extraction Kit. Looking up the germline V gene yields CDR1 SGDLS and CDR2 YYNGEE. Trimmed from V: 2 bases; trimmed from J: 0 bases; junction bases lacking a gene match: 5. The CDR3 sequence holds 15 residues, the cysteine and phenylalanine included. Of the read, only the CDR3 DNA is kept; its 45 bases are in frame from base 1.

This sample is part of a study of cytomegalovirus exposure and HLA in healthy donors (dated by TCRdb to about 2017). About the study as a whole: An earlier analysis of around 600 of the donors reported about 290 Gb of sequence data and approximately 110 million unique TCR beta sequences from around 200 million T cells. Roughly 300 gigabases of sequencing data and about 92 million unique TCR sequences made up an early release that covered over 550 HLA-typed donors. Of the approximately 400 genotyped donors, approximately 80% fell in the genetic ancestry cluster associated with self-reported Caucasian donors. The study aimed to test whether cataloging public T cell receptors could reveal signatures of past pathogen exposure. The study used immunosequencing to profile the T cell repertoires of 666 subjects and linked those repertoires to cytomegalovirus serostatus. In addition to the first cohort of around 670 subjects, a separate validation cohort of 130 or so different subjects was used. To predict cytomegalovirus infection status, the study combined high-throughput TCR immunosequencing, statistical association of individual TCRs with disease status, and machine learning. A later analysis re-analyzed previously published TCR beta repertoires from 550 to 700 donors and added high-resolution HLA genotyping to study TCR occurrence patterns. Rather than drawing on any new phenotypic data, the later analysis identified candidate immune exposures from TCR beta sequences and the way those sequences occurred across donors. In an earlier analysis of 587 of the donors, high-throughput TCR beta sequencing was used to judge whether each TCR beta V gene segment behaved as functional or pseudogenic. Donor age, sex, ethnicity and CMV serostatus were collected together with the repertoire data. A later genetic analysis took genome-wide SNP genotypes for about 65% of the 666 donors and used that subset as a discovery cohort. All discovery cohort repertoires had been generated on a single sequencing platform. Class I and class II HLA loci were covered by the typing at four-digit resolution. Typing coverage differed by locus: A, B, C, DRB1 and DQB1 were typed in roughly 629-640 donors, DQA1 in about 550, DPA1 in some 570, and DPB1 in just under 490. Roughly five DR-DQ haplotypes were handled as single units for association and clustering, since linkage in the cohort was strong. On average, over 200,000 unique TCR beta nucleotide sequences were sequenced per donor among about 400 genotyped donors of the cohort, with around 19% of those sequences being non-productive.

The paper's findings and limits, for the study overall: The study gave a list of more than 150 TCR beta chains associated with cytomegalovirus. In this cohort, only TCR beta chains were sequenced, and detectable features were limited by the absence of alpha or paired-chain data. In a later analysis, the rate of TCR association differed among HLA loci, with DRB1 alleles having the most associated TCRs and HLA-C alleles having the fewest. In a later genetic analysis, fewer N-insertions in productive TCRs were reported among donors in an Asian-associated ancestry cluster than the roughly 700-donor mean. A later analysis reported that several top co-occurrence clusters appeared linked to parvovirus B19, influenza, CMV and Epstein-Barr virus. In a later genetic analysis, a missense DCLRE1C variant was associated with V-gene and J-gene trimming of TCR beta chains, and the association was replicated in an independent cohort. In vitro tests confirmed that a few of the cytomegalovirus-associated TCR beta chains recognize cytomegalovirus antigens. Strong co-occurrence of HLA alleles, especially DR and DQ, made assigning TCR associations to individual alleles difficult. Compared with equally common non-associated chains, HLA-associated TCR beta chains in a later analysis were more clonally expanded and had lower generation probabilities. Because counts were too low, around 17 rarely observed V segments, including chromosome 9 orphons, were left out of the earlier analysis of 587 of the donors. Because the 87-base-pair reads could not distinguish some IMGT-functional V segments, including TRBV6-2 and TRBV6-3, those segments were excluded. Specific HLA alleles were associated with 15,000 to 20,000 TCR beta sequences at a false discovery rate of 0.05 in a later analysis. Because HLA typing was missing for some donors at each locus, association tests included only the typed subset. A cluster of highly shared sequence variants was judged likely to represent a technical artifact of the sequencing pipeline. Sequencing depth was assumed to be roughly uniform across donors in the presence/absence analyses, though that assumption may not hold. The only immune exposure information available for the cohort was CMV serostatus. Broadly in line with IMGT annotations, most TCR beta V segments showed up in productive rearrangements about 90% or about 30% of the time in an earlier analysis of under 700 of the donors. A further reported finding was that TCR beta sequences accurately predicted the HLA-A and HLA-B alleles for most subjects in the first cohort. The authors suggested that the approach could potentially be extended to other disease states and immunological phenotypes. Linkage disequilibrium might explain the correlated functional status among segregating V segments, but an unknown experimental factor could not be ruled out. In a later analysis, most CMV-associated TCR beta chains were found to appear HLA-restricted, with HLA associations seemingly driven largely by CMV exposure. The classifier was reported to diagnose cytomegalovirus status with high specificity and sensitivity in both the original and validation cohorts. Most TCR sequences were observed very rarely across donors, whereas some public TCRs were present in many individuals.

Receptor libraries were prepared by the immunoSEQ multiplex PCR assay. A mixture of 60 forward primers for TCR Vbeta segments and 13 reverse primers for TCR Jbeta segments was used in the multiplex PCR. A multiplex PCR assay on genomic DNA amplified the CDR3 region of rearranged TCR beta genes. The amplified TCR beta libraries were sequenced on the Illumina HiSeq System as 87-base-pair reads. On the study's bioinformatics: A later analysis counted 75 million to 100 million unique TCR beta chains across the 640 or so repertoires, and some 11 million of these chains were shared by at least two donors. Raw reads were error-corrected and collapsed into unique sequences by a nearest-neighbor algorithm in which closely related sequences were merged to remove PCR and sequencing errors. To assign V, D and J gene segments, CDR3 sequences were aligned to IMGT reference sequences. For a sequence to be retained, a match of at least six nucleotides was required to both a V gene segment and a J gene segment. Rearrangements were called productive when the CDR3 lacked stop codons and stayed in frame with V and J; all others were non-productive. CDR3 was defined according to IMGT convention as the region running from the second conserved V-encoded cysteine to the conserved J-encoded phenylalanine. In an earlier analysis of 550 to 650 of the donors, sequences lacking an unambiguous match to a single V gene segment were excluded. In an earlier analysis of about 590 of the donors, a V segment was called functional when productive rearrangements were above 56.7%, and segregating when the standard deviation between donors exceeded 5%. A statistical classification framework was developed to diagnose cytomegalovirus status using the catalog of TCR beta chain sequences. In a later analysis, V and J genes were assigned by comparing TCR nucleotide sequences against IMGT/GENE-DB human TR gene sequences. The TCRdist pipeline was used in a later analysis to assign CDR3 sequences and most-parsimonious VDJ recombination scenarios. A later analysis defined each TCR beta chain by its CDR3 amino acid sequence plus V-gene family, and excluded reads lacking a unique V-gene family. In a later analysis, 550 to 650 highly shared, low-generation-probability nucleotide sequences were removed to address suspected cross-contamination and a sequencing artifact. For each public chain, a later analysis derived a clonal expansion index from normalized ranks of inferred template counts within each repertoire. A later analysis computed generation probabilities with a VDJ recombination model fitted to out-of-frame rearrangements, and checked the results against IGoR. Hypergeometric tests were used in a later analysis to score TCR-TCR, TCR-HLA and TCR-CMV co-occurrence, with a repertoire-size bias correction applied to the TCR pairs. In a later analysis, false discovery rates were estimated by permuting HLA or CMV assignments 20 times. A later analysis grouped co-occurring TCRs with DBSCAN, adding TCRdist sequence similarity when clustering within HLA-allele-positive subsets. Repertoires with fewer than 30,000 or more than 120,000 public chains, plus five repertoires with anomalous nucleotide sharing, were excluded from co-occurrence clustering. Here the immuneACCESS table is served through TCRdb, limited to in-frame sequences with V and J called. Missing clones are a known gap in these copies; in checked studies unresolved V genes cover under half, and the rest lacks a known reason. V and J calls plus clone size are reproduced from that table; the DNA served to infer D and trimming. Present in this sample are 60,000 or so clones, about 85% of which were seen just once. The ten largest clones capture over 8.5% of the sample.

In this chain, TRBV9 is recombined with TRBJ2-7, and TRBD1 aligns with 7 junction nucleotides. The receptor comes from a female donor in good health and CMV-seronegative. The sequencing sample was made of PBMCs. The CDR3 is CASSVIGDSSYEQYF. The sequenced DNA is TGTGCCAGCAGCGTCATAGGGGACAGCTCCTACGAGCAGTACTTC.